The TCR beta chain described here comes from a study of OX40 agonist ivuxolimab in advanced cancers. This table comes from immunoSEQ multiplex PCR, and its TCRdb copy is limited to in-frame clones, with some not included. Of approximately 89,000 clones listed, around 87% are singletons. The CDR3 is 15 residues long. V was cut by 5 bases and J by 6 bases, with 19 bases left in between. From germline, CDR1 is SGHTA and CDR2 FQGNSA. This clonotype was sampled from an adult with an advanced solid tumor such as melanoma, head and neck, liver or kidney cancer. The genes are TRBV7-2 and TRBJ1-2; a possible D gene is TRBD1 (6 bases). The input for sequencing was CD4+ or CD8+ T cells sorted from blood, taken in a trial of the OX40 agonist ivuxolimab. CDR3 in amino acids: CASSPNRVSINGYTF. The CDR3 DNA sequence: TGTGCCAGCAGCCCCAACAGGGTCTCGATCAATGGCTACACCTTC.